The clone carrying this TCR beta chain was counted many times. Antigen: not known. TCRdb re-derived calls from the reads in MiXCR, one entry per CDR3 protein. The sample records 90,000 to 130,000 distinct CDR3 sequences, 10% being singletons. The sample originates from a study of T cell repertoires in cytomegalovirus infection. Study context: From public TCR beta signatures came an indication of both CMV infection and matching HLA type.

Germline V gene sequence: CDR1 SGHTA, CDR2 FQGNSA. The CDR3 consists of 15 residues. Trimming at V came to 5 bases and at J to 5 bases, leaving 6 bases not matched to a gene. Input material: PBMCs, sequenced either directly or after in vitro stimulation (not recorded which). This sequence was found in a human donor in good health (CMV status not recorded). Some clones in this sample may be carry-over from other donors' samples. This chain links TRBV7-2 with TRBJ1-1, with 12 nucleotides matching TRBD1. This chain's CDR3 is CASSPGQGAGTEAFF. Written as DNA, the CDR3 is TGTGCCAGCAGCCCGGGACAGGGGGCGGGAACTGAAGCTTTCTTT.